Below, 26 T cell receptor beta chains from the same sample are listed, as sequenced in a study of blood T cell repertoires in COVID-19. Profiled with immunoSEQ multiplex PCR; TCRdb holds only in-frame clones, not every one. Found here are about 230,000 clones, roughly 80% of them singletons; the top ten hold roughly 7.9%. Material for sequencing was peripheral blood. The receptor source for this set is an elderly woman with acute or convalescent COVID-19.

The V gene is TRBV30, the J gene TRBJ2-1, with 8 bases identical to TRBD1. Unmatched junction bases numbered 0, after V lost 1 base and J lost 4 bases. Per germline, CDR1 GTSNPN and CDR2 SVGIG (reference sequence). This CDR3 comprises 13 residues. For the CDR3, the DNA is TGTGCCTGGAGTGACAGGGGGTACAATGAGCAGTTCTTC. Its translation: CAWSDRGYNEQFF.

J is TRBJ1-2 and V is TRBV3-1 (or the pseudogene TRBV3-2); 7 nucleotides match TRBD1. The trim removed 5 bases at V and 8 bases at J, leaving 11 bases unmatched. CDR1 is LGHDT, CDR2 YNNKEL, per germline (reference sequence). The CDR3 sequence is 14 residues long. The CDR3 DNA follows: TGTGCCAGCAGCGAAAGGAGACAGGGCTCCGGCTACACCTTC. The encoded protein is CASSERRQGSGYTF.

V usage is TRBV2 and J usage is TRBJ1-3; 8 bases agree with TRBD1. With 5 bases clipped from V and 0 bases from J, the junction kept 3 bases outside the gene matches. Germline CDR1 reads SNHLY; CDR2 reads FYNNEI. The CDR3 consists of 15 residues. In nucleotides, the CDR3 is TGTGCCAGCAGTCCGGACAGGGTCTCTGGAAACACCATATATTTT. Translated: CASSPDRVSGNTIYF.

The chain uses TRBV18 and TRBJ2-1; 14 bases align to TRBD2. V lost 3 bases and J lost 6; bases outside the gene matches: 4. This CDR3 comprises 16 residues. Per the germline V gene, CDR1 is KGHSH and CDR2 is LQKENI. CDR3 amino acids: CASSPSGTSGSNEQFF. The DNA for the CDR3 is TGTGCCAGCTCACCTTCCGGGACTAGCGGGAGCAATGAGCAGTTCTTC.

The chain combines TRBV29-1 with TRBJ1-3, with unresolved D. The CDR3 is made up of 13 amino acids. From germline, CDR1 is SQVTM and CDR2 ANQGSEA. V lost 5 bases and J 0 bases, leaving 8 bases between the germline ends. Written as DNA, the CDR3 is TGCAGCGTTCGCGGCAGCTCTGGAAACACCATATATTTT. Its protein is CSVRGSSGNTIYF.

DNA of the CDR3: TGTGCCAGCAGTTACACGACAGAGGGCCTAGGAGGGGGCTACACCTTC. Translating it yields CASSYTTEGLGGGYTF. The chain recombines TRBV6-5 with TRBJ1-2, with a tentative D call TRBD1 (5 bases). CDR1 and CDR2 (germline): MNHEY, SVGAGI. V was pared by 2 bases and J by 8 bases, with 21 bases between. The CDR3 covers 16 residues.

V is TRBV4-2 and J is TRBJ2-5; TRBD2 might be the D (6 bases). V shed 0 bases and J shed 5 bases, with 16 bases lying between them. Germline assignment: CDR1 LGHNA and CDR2 YNFKEQ. The CDR3 has 16 amino acids. In DNA, the CDR3 is TGTGCCAGCAGCCAAGAAGTCGGAGGGGCGACGGAGACCCAGTACTTC. Amino acids: CASSQEVGGATETQYF.

The J gene is TRBJ2-5, the V gene TRBV9; D is uncertain. Deletions cut 4 bases from V and 2 bases from J, with 3 bases between. CDR1 SGDLS and CDR2 YYNGEE come from the germline V gene. CDR3 length equals 11 residues. The DNA for the CDR3 is TGTGCCAGCAGCATACAAGAGACCCAGTACTTC. Residues: CASSIQETQYF.

The table lists this clone with a count of one. The chain recombines TRBV11-2 with TRBJ1-1; no reliable D call. Germline assignment: CDR1 SGHAT and CDR2 FQNNGV. V gave up 1 base and J gave up 1 base, with 10 bases separating them. This CDR3 is built from 15 residues. CDR3 loop: CASSLARAENTEAFF. The CDR3 DNA reads as TGTGCCAGCAGCTTAGCGCGGGCAGAGAACACTGAAGCTTTCTTT.

The J gene is TRBJ2-3, the V gene TRBV19; 10 nucleotides match TRBD1. Looked up from germline, CDR1 is LNHDA and CDR2 is SQIVND (reference sequence). V gave up 10 bases and J gave up 6 bases; unmatched junction bases: 13. The CDR3 sequence is 15 residues long. In DNA form, the CDR3 reads TGTGCCACGAGACGAGGACAGGGGGTTGGTGATACGCAGTATTTT. Protein: CATRRGQGVGDTQYF.

This chain joins TRBV5-1 and TRBJ1-4; the match to TRBD1 covers 8 bases. The J segment lost 3 bases and the V segment lost 5 bases, leaving 9 bases of the junction unmatched. The CDR3 sequence is 16 residues long. CDR1 is SGHRS, CDR2 YFSETQ, per germline. The CDR3, as DNA: TGCGCCAGCAGAACCGGACAGGGCGGATCTAATGAAAAACTGTTTTTT. Amino acids: CASRTGQGGSNEKLFF.

The chain combines TRBV5-6 with TRBJ2-7; perhaps TRBD1 as D (6 bases). V lost 0 bases and J 4 bases, leaving 11 bases between the germline ends. The CDR3 runs 14 residues. From germline, CDR1 is SGHDT and CDR2 YYEEEE. The CDR3 is CASSLAGVGYEQYF. DNA of the CDR3: TGTGCCAGCAGCTTGGCAGGGGTCGGGTACGAGCAGTACTTC.

The chain employs TRBV2 and TRBJ2-1; 9 nucleotides match TRBD2. Germline CDR1 is SNHLY and CDR2 is FYNNEI. The junction had 6 bases not matched to a gene; V was cut back by 4 bases and J by 8 bases. The CDR3 consists of 14 residues. CDR3 sequence reads: CASSGRGRVDEQFF. The DNA of the CDR3 is TGTGCCAGCAGTGGGCGCGGGAGGGTAGATGAGCAGTTCTTC.

The rearrangement joins TRBV6-2 or TRBV6-3 to TRBJ2-3, with TRBD1 matching over 7 bases. Germline CDR1 reads MNHEY; CDR2 reads SVGEGT. CDR3 length: 16 residues. Unmatched junction bases numbered 9, after V lost 5 bases and J lost 1 base. CDR3 coding DNA: TGTGCCAGCAGTACACAGGGGCCTCGGGGCACAGATACGCAGTATTTT. Its translation: CASSTQGPRGTDTQYF.

This chain uses TRBV18 with TRBJ1-1, with D possibly TRBD1 on 6 matching bases. The germline V gene encodes CDR1 KGHSH and CDR2 LQKENI. Trimming left V 3 bases short and J 1 base short, with 9 bases between. The CDR3 sequence is 14 residues long. The CDR3 is CASSPKGGNTEAFF. The CDR3 nucleotides are TGTGCCAGCTCACCCAAAGGGGGGAACACTGAAGCTTTCTTT.

J is TRBJ2-1 and V is TRBV28; 12 bases line up with TRBD2. The J segment lost 7 bases and the V segment lost 3 bases, leaving 1 base of the junction unmatched. The CDR3 is 14 residues long. Germline V gene lookup returns CDR1 MDHEN and CDR2 SYDVKM. The CDR3 is CASSFLAGGNEQFF. The CDR3 DNA reads TGTGCCAGCAGTTTCCTAGCGGGAGGGAATGAGCAGTTCTTC.

This clone was observed a single time. The CDR3 nucleotides are TGCGCCAGCGCGGGACTAGCGGGGGGGAGCTCCTACAATGAGCAGTTCTTC. Protein sequence: CASAGLAGGSSYNEQFF. This chain uses TRBV5-1 with TRBJ2-1, with 16 bases that match TRBD2. Germline CDR1 reads SGHRS; CDR2 reads YFSETQ. The J segment lost 0 bases and the V segment lost 7 bases, leaving 4 bases of the junction unmatched. The CDR3 loop spans 17 amino acids.

The chain combines TRBV10-2 with TRBJ2-3; TRBD2 aligns across 11 bases. With 6 bases clipped from V and 3 bases from J, the junction kept 8 bases outside the gene matches. Germline V gives CDR1 WSHSY, CDR2 SAAADI. The CDR3 sequence is 16 residues long. DNA for the CDR3: TGCGCCAGCAGCCAAGCCTCTAGCGGGAGGACAGATACGCAGTATTTT. This encodes CASSQASSGRTDTQYF.

The chain has TRBV4-1 and TRBJ1-2; 9 bases are shared with TRBD1. CDR1 is MGHRA, CDR2 YSYEKL, per germline. The CDR3 runs to 16 residues. Trimming removed 0 bases from V and 7 bases from J; junction bases left unmatched: 9. In DNA, the CDR3 is TGCGCCAGCAGCCAAGAAAGGGGGACAGGGAGTGGTGGCTACACCTTC. Protein product: CASSQERGTGSGGYTF.

The CDR3 protein is CASSLAHREGYNEQFF. In DNA form, the CDR3 reads TGTGCCAGCAGCTTAGCGCACCGGGAGGGGTACAATGAGCAGTTCTTC. This chain connects TRBV7-2 to TRBJ2-1, with 8 bases that match TRBD2. Germline V gene sequence: CDR1 SGHTA, CDR2 FQGNSA. Trimming removed 0 bases from V and 4 bases from J; junction bases left unmatched: 5. The CDR3 has 16 amino acids.

This clone was counted a few times. The genes are TRBV30 and TRBJ1-2; D uncertain. There are 14 residues in the CDR3. Germline CDR1 GTSNPN, CDR2 SVGIG (reference sequence). V was clipped by 2 bases and J by 1 base, with 11 bases between them. Here the CDR3 DNA reads TGTGCCTGGAGTCCGGGGTCGGGTAACTATGGCTACACCTTC. It is translated as CAWSPGSGNYGYTF.

The CDR3 DNA is TGCGCCAGCAACAACAGGGGGTACACCGGGGAGCTGTTTTTT. It is translated as CASNNRGYTGELFF. The chain joins TRBV23-1 to TRBJ2-2, with 8 nucleotides matching TRBD1. TRBV23-1 is marked as an open reading frame, function uncertain. The CDR3 loop spans 14 amino acids. V was pared by 7 bases and J by 3 bases, with 4 bases of the junction left unmatched.

The CDR3 sequence: CASSLAQGVGEKLFF. CDR3 coding DNA: TGTGCCAGCAGCTTAGCGCAGGGGGTGGGGGAAAAACTGTTTTTT. This rearrangement joins TRBV7-8 to TRBJ1-4; 7 bases line up with TRBD1. After removal of 0 bases from V and 8 bases from J, the junction contained 6 bases not matched to a gene. The CDR3 runs to 15 residues. Germline lookup yields CDR1 SGHVS and CDR2 FQNEAQ.

This clone was counted a few times. The chain has TRBV5-6 and TRBJ1-2, with D maybe TRBD1 (6 bases). Trimming took off 2 bases at V and 7 bases at J, with 12 bases between the two ends. Germline V gene data show CDR1 as SGHDT and CDR2 as YYEEEE. This CDR3 has 13 amino acids. The DNA for the CDR3 is TGTGCCAGCAGCTTACAGGGCCCTTTTGGCTACACCTTC. This codes for CASSLQGPFGYTF.

This rearrangement joins TRBV18 to TRBJ1-2; D gene uncertain. The CDR3 contains 14 residues. Germline lookup yields CDR1 KGHSH and CDR2 LQKENI. The ends were cut back, 4 bases at V and 0 bases at J, with 9 bases in the middle. As DNA, the CDR3 is TGTGCCAGCTCACTGTCAGGAACTAACTATGGCTACACCTTC. Translation: CASSLSGTNYGYTF.

The chain joins TRBV6-5 to TRBJ1-2, with TRBD1 matching over 8 bases. The CDR3 has 16 residues. The V gene end was trimmed by 2 bases and the J gene end by 6 bases; junction bases not matched to a gene: 11. Germline lookup yields CDR1 MNHEY and CDR2 SVGAGI. CDR3 sequence (DNA): TGTGCCAGCAGTTACGACCGACAGGGGACTCTCAATGGCTACACCTTC. This codes for CASSYDRQGTLNGYTF.